The rows below give T cell receptor beta chains drawn from one sample of a study of cytomegalovirus exposure and HLA in healthy donors. Sequencing was performed with immunoSEQ multiplex PCR; in TCRdb, only in-frame clones are kept and a portion is missing. The sample's table shows about 160,000 clones. The material sequenced was PBMCs. The receptors stem from a woman aged 60-75 years in good health and CMV-seronegative. Each CDR3 is given with its conserved first and last residue. Fields, in order: J gene, V gene, CDR3 protein.

>TRBJ2-2|TRBV19
CASRYDRMNTGELFF
>TRBJ1-4|TRBV11-2
CASSPHGTGEEKLFF
>TRBJ1-1|TRBV7-9
CASSLGGAGDTEAFF
>TRBJ2-7|TRBV6-1
CASSGPGQGTYEQYF
>TRBJ2-5|TRBV5-1
CASSWPGEETQYF
>TRBJ2-7|TRBV14
CASSHETGIGTYEQYF
>TRBJ2-7|TRBV11-2
CASSSYRLAGAYEQYF
>TRBJ2-7|TRBV6-6
CASSYPDTDYEQYF
>TRBJ1-1|TRBV5-1
CASSLGGGTEAFF
>TRBJ2-1|TRBV29-1
CSVPIGSFSYNEQFF
>TRBJ2-7|TRBV12-5
CASGTGGTWGYEQYF
>TRBJ2-7|TRBV9
CASSPHTPSFEQYF
>TRBJ1-5|TRBV28
CASSSPVRSNQPQHF
>TRBJ1-3|TRBV15
CATSRDRGTSGNTIYF